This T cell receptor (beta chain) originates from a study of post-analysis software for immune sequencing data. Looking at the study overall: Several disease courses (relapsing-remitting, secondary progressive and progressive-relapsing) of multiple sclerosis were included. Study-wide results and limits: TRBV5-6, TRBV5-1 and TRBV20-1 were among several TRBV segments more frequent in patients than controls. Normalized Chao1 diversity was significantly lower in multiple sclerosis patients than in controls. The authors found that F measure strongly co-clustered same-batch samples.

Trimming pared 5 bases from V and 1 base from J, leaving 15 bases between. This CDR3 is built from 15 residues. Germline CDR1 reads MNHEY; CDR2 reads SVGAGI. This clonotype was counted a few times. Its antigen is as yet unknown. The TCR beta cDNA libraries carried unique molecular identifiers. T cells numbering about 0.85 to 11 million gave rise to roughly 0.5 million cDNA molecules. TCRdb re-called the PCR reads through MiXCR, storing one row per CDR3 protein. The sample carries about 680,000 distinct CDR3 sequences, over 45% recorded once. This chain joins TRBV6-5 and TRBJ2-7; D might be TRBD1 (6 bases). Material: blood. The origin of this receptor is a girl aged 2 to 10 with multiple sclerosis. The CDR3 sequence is CASSLTLDRSYEQYF. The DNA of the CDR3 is TGTGCCAGCAGTCTTACCCTGGACAGATCCTACGAGCAGTACTTC.